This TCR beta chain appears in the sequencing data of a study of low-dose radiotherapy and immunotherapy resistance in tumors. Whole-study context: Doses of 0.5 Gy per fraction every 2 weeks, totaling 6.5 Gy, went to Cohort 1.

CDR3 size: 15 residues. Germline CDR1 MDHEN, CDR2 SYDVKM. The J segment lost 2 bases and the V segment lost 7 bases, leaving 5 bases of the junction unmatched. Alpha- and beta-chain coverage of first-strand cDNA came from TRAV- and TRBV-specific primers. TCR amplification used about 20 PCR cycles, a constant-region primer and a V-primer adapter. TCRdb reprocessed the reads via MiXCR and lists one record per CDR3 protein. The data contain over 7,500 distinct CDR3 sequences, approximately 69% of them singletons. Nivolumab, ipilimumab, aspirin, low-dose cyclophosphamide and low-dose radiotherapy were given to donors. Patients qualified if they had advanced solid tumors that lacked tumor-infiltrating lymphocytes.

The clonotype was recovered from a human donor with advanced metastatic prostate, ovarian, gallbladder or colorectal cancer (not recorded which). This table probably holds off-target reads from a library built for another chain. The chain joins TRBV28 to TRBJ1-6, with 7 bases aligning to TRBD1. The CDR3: CASNPGQTYNSPLHF. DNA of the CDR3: TGTGCCAGCAACCCGGGACAGACCTATAATTCACCCCTCCACTTT.